This TCR beta chain was sequenced in a study of blood T cell repertoires in COVID-19. About the research overall: Sites in the United States, Italy and Spain provided acute and convalescent COVID-19 samples.

Assay used: immunoSEQ multiplex PCR; TCRdb lists only in-frame clones, some missing. The table shows fewer than 200,000 clones, with 65% to 85% occurring only once. Trimming pared 1 base from V and 1 base from J, leaving 14 bases between. The CDR3 has 16 residues. Germline assignment: CDR1 LGHNA and CDR2 YNFKEQ. The sequence came from a woman in her fifties or sixties in a cohort exposed to, infected with or recovered from COVID-19 (not recorded which). The specimen sequenced was PBMCs or T cells enriched from blood (not recorded which). The chain has TRBV4-2 and TRBJ2-7; a possible D gene is TRBD1 (6 bases). The CDR3 DNA follows: TGTGCCAGCAGCCAAGCTACCGACAGGCGATCCTACGAGCAGTACTTC. Protein: CASSQATDRRSYEQYF.